The clone carrying this T cell receptor beta chain occurred a few times. Its target is unknown. This specimen belongs to a study of glioma-infiltrating T cells. Notes on the study in general: Above-expected tissue-blood divergence occurred in all gliomas, most in low-grade ones.

The V end was cut by 2 bases, the J end by 7 bases, with 21 bases between. CDR1 MNHEY and CDR2 SVGEGT come from the germline V gene. The CDR3 totals 16 residues. Using RNA template, CDR3s of TCR alpha and beta were amplified with iRepertoire arm-PCR. One-step reverse transcription and amplification started from approximately 100-400 ng of tissue mRNA or PBMC total RNA. TCRdb redid the calling of the multiplex PCR reads with MiXCR, one entry per CDR3 protein. The sample has 150,000 to 200,000 distinct CDR3 sequences, around 45% seen once; the top ten hold 5.2%. This sequence joins TRBV6-2 or TRBV6-3 and TRBJ2-7; possible D gene TRBD1, 5 bases. The sequence was collected from a human donor with low-grade glioma or glioblastoma, undergoing nonglioma brain surgery, or in good health (not recorded which). The sequenced material came from glioma tissue, nonneoplastic brain tissue, or PBMCs (not recorded which). The CDR3 region is CASSYDTGSSFGEQYF. Written as DNA, the CDR3 is TGTGCCAGCAGTTACGACACAGGAAGTTCTTTTGGGGAGCAGTACTTC.